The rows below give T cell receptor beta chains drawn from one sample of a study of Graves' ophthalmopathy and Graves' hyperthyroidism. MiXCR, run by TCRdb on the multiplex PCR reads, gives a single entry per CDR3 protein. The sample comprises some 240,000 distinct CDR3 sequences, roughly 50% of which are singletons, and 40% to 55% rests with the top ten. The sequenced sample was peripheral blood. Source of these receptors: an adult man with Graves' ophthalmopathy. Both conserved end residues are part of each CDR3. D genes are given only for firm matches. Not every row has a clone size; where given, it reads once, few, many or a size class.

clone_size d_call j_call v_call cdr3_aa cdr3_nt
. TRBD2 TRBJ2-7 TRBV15 CATSRGLAGSEQYF TGTGCCACCAGCAGAGGGTTAGCGGGATCCGAGCAGTACTTC
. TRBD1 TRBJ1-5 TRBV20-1 CSARDPQGGYQPQHF TGCAGTGCTAGAGATCCACAGGGGGGCTATCAGCCCCAGCATTTT
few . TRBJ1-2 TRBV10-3 CAISYNNGAGGYTF TGTGCCATCAGTTATAACAACGGGGCCGGGGGCTACACCTTC
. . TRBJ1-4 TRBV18 CASSTPANGGKLFF TGTGCCAGCTCAACGCCGGCTAACGGGGGGAAACTGTTTTTT
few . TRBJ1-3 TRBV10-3 CAIKTTERIGNTIYF TGTGCCATCAAAACGACAGAAAGGATTGGAAACACCATATATTTT
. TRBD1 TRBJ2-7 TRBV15 CATSRAPGTGGNYEQYF TGTGCCACCAGCAGAGCACCCGGGACAGGGGGCAACTACGAGCAGTACTTC
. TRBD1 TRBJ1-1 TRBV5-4 CASSQRTGGTEAFF TGTGCCAGCAGCCAAAGGACAGGGGGCACTGAAGCTTTCTTT
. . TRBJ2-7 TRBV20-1 CSAATPSGTRRHEQYF TGCAGTGCTGCGACCCCCTCCGGGACAAGGAGACACGAGCAGTACTTC
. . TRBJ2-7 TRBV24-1 CATSDTGQSEVSEQYF TGTGCCACCAGTGATACCGGACAGTCTGAAGTCTCCGAGCAGTACTTC
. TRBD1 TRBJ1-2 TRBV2 CASRTGQGGRSYGYTF TGTGCCAGCAGGACCGGACAGGGGGGACGCTCCTATGGCTACACCTTC
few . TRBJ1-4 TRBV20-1 CSARDLRPLATNEKLFF TGCAGTGCTAGAGATCTGAGGCCCCTTGCAACTAATGAAAAACTGTTTTTT
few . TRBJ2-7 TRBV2 CASRDGGSSYEQYF TGTGCCAGCCGAGATGGGGGTAGCTCCTACGAGCAGTACTTC
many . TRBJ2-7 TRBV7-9 CASSLGAAAYEQYF TGTGCCAGCAGCTTAGGCGCCGCGGCCTACGAGCAGTACTTC
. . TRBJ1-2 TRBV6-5 CASSYSGSRAYGYTF TGTGCCAGCAGTTACTCGGGAAGCAGGGCCTATGGCTACACCTTC
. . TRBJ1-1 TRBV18 CASSPQREGEAFF TGTGCCAGCTCACCACAGAGGGAGGGTGAAGCTTTCTTT
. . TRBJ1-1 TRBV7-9 CAKSGTVNTEAFF TGTGCCAAGTCCGGGACGGTGAACACTGAAGCTTTCTTT
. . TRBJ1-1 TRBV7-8 CASSLEGSTEAFF TGTGCCAGCAGCTTGGAAGGGAGCACTGAAGCTTTCTTT
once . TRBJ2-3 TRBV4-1 CASSQEGTDTQYF TGCGCCAGCAGCCAAGAAGGTACAGATACGCAGTATTTT
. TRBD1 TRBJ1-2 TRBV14 CASSQDPFQGTGFHGYTF TGTGCCAGCAGCCAAGATCCATTTCAGGGGACAGGCTTCCATGGCTACACCTTC
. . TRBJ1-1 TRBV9 CASSAGAHTEAFF TGTGCCAGCAGCGCGGGAGCGCACACTGAAGCTTTCTTT
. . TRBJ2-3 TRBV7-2 CASSLDADTQYF TGTGCCAGCAGCTTAGATGCAGATACGCAGTATTTT
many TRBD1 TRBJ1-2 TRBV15 CATSTWTGLNYGYTF TGTGCCACCAGCACTTGGACAGGGCTTAACTATGGCTACACCTTC
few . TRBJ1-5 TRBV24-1 CATSDQDRTQHF TGTGCCACCAGTGATCAAGACAGGACCCAGCATTTT
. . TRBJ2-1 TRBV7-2 CASSFLLGGVNNEQFF TGTGCCAGCAGCTTCCTACTAGGAGGGGTCAACAATGAGCAGTTCTTC
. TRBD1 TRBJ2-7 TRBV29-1 CSASPADRAEGEQYF TGCAGCGCCTCGCCTGCGGACAGGGCCGAGGGCGAGCAGTACTTC
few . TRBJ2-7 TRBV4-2 CASSQEPYYEQYF TGTGCCAGCAGCCAAGAACCTTACTACGAGCAGTACTTC
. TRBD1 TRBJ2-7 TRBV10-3 CAISGPGQGASYEQYF TGTGCCATCAGCGGACCGGGACAGGGGGCCTCCTACGAGCAGTACTTC
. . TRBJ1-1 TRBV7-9 CASSSTGSPWNPF TGTGCCAGCAGCTCTACCGGGAGCCCCTGGAATCCTTTT
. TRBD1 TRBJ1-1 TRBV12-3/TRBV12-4 CASSAGTGGDGAFF TGTGCCAGCAGTGCCGGGACAGGGGGCGACGGAGCTTTCTTT